Below, 22 T cell receptor beta chains from the same sample are listed, as sequenced in a study of T cells expressing NK-cell markers. TCRdb re-called the 5' RACE reads, yielding one record per CDR3 amino acid sequence without DNA. With some 140,000 distinct CDR3 sequences in the sample, the ten largest clones hold roughly 35%. Input material: blood T cells: a sorted CD56 or NKG2C T cell subset, CD4+ or CD8+ T cells, or bulk PBMC T cells (not recorded which). The receptors were gathered from a woman aged 45-60 years in good health.

The rearrangement links TRBV27 to TRBJ2-7; checking the TCRdb D call of TRBD1 is not possible without DNA. Germline assignment: CDR1 MNHEY and CDR2 SMNVEV (reference sequence). This CDR3 comprises 13 residues. The CDR3 spells CASSPGHDYEQYF.

The chain carries TRBV5-5 and TRBJ2-4; lacking DNA, the TRBD1 call made by TCRdb goes unchecked. Looked up from germline, CDR1 is SGHKS and CDR2 is YYEKEE (reference sequence). CDR3 length equals 12 residues. The CDR3 sequence: CASSPGGNIQYF. The whole variable domain, remainder taken from reference TRBV5-5 and TRBJ2-4, is DAGVTQSPTHLIKTRGQQVTLRCSPISGHKSVSWYQQVLGQGPQFIFQYYEKEERGRGNFPDRFSARQFPNYSSELNVNALLLGDSALYLCASSPGGNIQYFGAGTRLSVL.

The CDR3 is CASSSSHEQFF. The rearrangement links TRBV12-3 or TRBV12-4 to TRBJ2-1. The CDR3 contains 11 residues.

The J gene is TRBJ2-1, the V gene TRBV24-1; the D call from TCRdb, TRBD1, cannot be confirmed without DNA. Per germline, CDR1 KGHDR and CDR2 SFDVKD. CDR3 length: 16 amino acids. The CDR3: CATSDLRGASYNEQFF.

The CDR3 loop is CASTPEDRSYEQYF. The chain joins TRBV7-8 to TRBJ2-7; TCRdb designates TRBD2, a call that cannot be tested without DNA. The CDR3 is 14 residues long. Looked up from germline, CDR1 is SGHVS and CDR2 is FQNEAQ.

The rearrangement uses TRBV29-1 and TRBJ2-1; TCRdb lists TRBD2, though no DNA is available to test this call. This CDR3 contains 12 residues. The germline V gene has CDR1 SQVTM and CDR2 ANQGSEA. CDR3 residues: CSVWTADNEQFF.

The chain employs TRBV25-1 and TRBJ2-1; the TCRdb D gene call, TRBD1, has no DNA to confirm it. This CDR3 region has 14 residues. CDR1 is MGHDK, CDR2 SYGVNS, per germline. The CDR3 spells CASRIGTGLNEQFF.

The V call is TRBV19, the J call TRBJ2-2; TCRdb calls TRBD2, which cannot be checked without DNA. In germline, CDR1 is LNHDA, CDR2 SQIVND (reference sequence). The CDR3 is 14 residues long. The CDR3 protein is CASSIRGSGELFFF.

V and J are TRBV24-1 and TRBJ2-6; TCRdb lists TRBD1, though no DNA is available to test this call. The CDR3 covers 16 residues. The germline gives CDR1 KGHDR, CDR2 SFDVKD. CDR3 region: CATSDTGTSGANVLTF.

The chain combines TRBV27 with TRBJ1-3; TCRdb's assignment of TRBD1 cannot be checked, as there is no DNA. Germline V lookup: CDR1 MNHEY, CDR2 SMNVEV (reference sequence). The CDR3 consists of 14 residues. CDR3 residues: CASSPLLGGNTIYF.

J is TRBJ2-7 and V is TRBV2; TCRdb outputs TRBD2, but without DNA this stays unchecked. Germline V gives CDR1 SNHLY, CDR2 FYNNEI. The CDR3 contains 13 residues. The chain's CDR3 is CASILAVSYEQYF.

The gene calls are TRBV7-2 and TRBJ2-1. The CDR3 covers 16 residues. Germline assignment: CDR1 SGHTA and CDR2 FQGNSA. The CDR3 reads CASSLIFDVSYNEQFF.

This chain links TRBV7-9 with TRBJ1-4; the D call from TCRdb, TRBD1, cannot be confirmed without DNA. Germline V CDR1 and CDR2: SEHNR, FQNEAQ (reference sequence). This CDR3 comprises 14 residues. The CDR3 protein is CASRGNPANEKLFF.

The chain carries TRBV10-2 and TRBJ2-1; the TCRdb call, TRBD2, lacks DNA for checking. The CDR3 has 15 amino acids. The V gene's germline CDR1 is WSHSY and CDR2 SAAADI. The CDR3 is CASTIGLAGVGEQFF.

V usage is TRBV2 and J usage is TRBJ2-2; the D call of TRBD1 rests on TCRdb alone, since no DNA is present to check it. The germline gives CDR1 SNHLY, CDR2 FYNNEI. This CDR3 region has 15 residues. Here the CDR3 reads CASSLGQDSWGELFF.

The chain combines TRBV6-2 or TRBV6-3 with TRBJ1-1. The CDR3 has 13 amino acids. Germline loops: CDR1 MNHEY, CDR2 SVGEGT. CDR3 region: CASSYSWRTEAFF.

CDR3 region: CASSPIFSGSYEQYF. V usage is TRBV7-9 and J usage is TRBJ2-7; TCRdb's D gene call, TRBD2, goes unchecked for lack of DNA. This CDR3 is built from 15 residues. Germline V gives CDR1 SEHNR, CDR2 FQNEAQ (reference sequence).

J is TRBJ2-3 and V is TRBV5-1; TCRdb's D call, TRBD1, is unchecked because there is no DNA. CDR3 length equals 15 residues. Germline-derived CDR1 and CDR2 are SGHRS and YFSETQ. CDR3 region: CASSQGTASTDTQYF.

The rearrangement uses TRBV3-1 and TRBJ2-1; absent DNA, TCRdb's TRBD2 call cannot be checked. CDR1 is LGHDT, CDR2 YNNKEL, per germline (reference sequence). The CDR3 totals 15 residues. CDR3 residues: CASSRGQRESNEQFF.

The chain has TRBV25-1 and TRBJ2-7; without DNA, the TCRdb call of TRBD1 cannot be checked. CDR1 is MGHDK, CDR2 SYGVNS, per germline. The CDR3 totals 13 residues. This CDR3 reads CASSQTGGREQYF.

The chain recombines TRBV10-1 with TRBJ1-1; TCRdb lists TRBD1, though no DNA is available to test this call. The CDR3 has 17 residues. Germline CDR1 WNHNN, CDR2 SYGVQD (reference sequence). The CDR3: CASSDGSTQGSNTEAFF.

This chain links TRBV7-9 with TRBJ1-4. The CDR3 is 16 residues long. Germline V CDR1 and CDR2: SEHNR, FQNEAQ (reference sequence). CDR3: CASSLPLRGHDEKLFF.